Below, one T cell receptor (beta chain) is given with its context. Trimming removed 8 bases at V and 4 bases at J, with 21 bases between. CDR1 is MGHDK and CDR2 is SYGVNS in the germline V gene. This CDR3 comprises 17 residues. Together with a sample-barcoded 5' primer, a J-beta primer mix was included in a second PCR lasting about 6 to 11 cycles. Any given sample supplied a minimum of 2.5 million CDR3-containing paired-end reads. Using its own MiXCR run on the 5' RACE reads, TCRdb lists one record per CDR3 protein. Here the sample spans approximately 580,000 distinct CDR3 sequences, about 24% being singletons. The record originates from a study of blood T cells in healthy people across ages. Another study also made use of these data, one on T cells of mothers and their children. That paper adds: Related pairs of mothers and children showed slightly higher, non-significant overlap versus unrelated pairs.

Sequences were obtained from blood. The sequence was collected from a boy aged 5-17 years in good health. The chain carries TRBV25-1 and TRBJ1-6; TRBD1 might be the D (6 bases). The CDR3 region is CASPVDGGSLYNSPLHF. As DNA, the CDR3 is TGTGCCAGCCCCGTTGATGGGGGCTCTCTGTATAATTCACCCCTCCACTTT.